This T cell receptor (beta chain) comes out of a study of T cell responses to AZD1222 COVID-19 vaccine. Second doses that came at about 4 or about 12 weeks were put together. General study findings and limits: Donor demographics were predominantly white British with a female majority; clonal diversity may be underestimated.

Profiled with immunoSEQ multiplex PCR; TCRdb holds only in-frame clones, not every one. Found here are some 81,000 clones, approximately 83% of them singletons; the top ten hold about 3.5%. In its sample, this clone was seen once. The antigen is not known. V gave up 6 bases and J gave up 7 bases, with 9 bases separating them. Germline CDR1 and CDR2: SGHRS and YFSETQ. The CDR3 spans 11 residues. The V call is TRBV5-1, the J call TRBJ2-3, with a weak D call TRBD1 (5 bases). The TCR was taken from an adult who received the AZD1222 COVID-19 vaccine. The material sequenced was peripheral blood, taken 28 days after the second AZD1222 dose. The CDR3 loop reads CASIGANTQYF. As DNA, the CDR3 is TGCGCCAGCATTGGGGCCAATACGCAGTATTTT.